This TCR beta chain was retrieved from a study of T cells in Graves' hyperthyroidism and ophthalmopathy. What was amplified from RNA transcripts were TCR beta CDR3 regions. The primer set for the first-round RT-PCR of the TCR CDR3 was HTBI. TCRdb independently ran MiXCR on the multiplex PCR reads; one entry per CDR3 protein. The sample consists of a few hundred thousand distinct CDR3 sequences, 11% to 15% of them appearing once. The CDR3 contains 15 residues. Germline V gene sequence: CDR1 KGHSH, CDR2 LQKENI. This clonotype was seen repeatedly, ten times or more. An end of the junction does not agree with germline; a read error may underlie this. Diagnoses were established using clinical symptoms, serum thyroxine and TRAb, thyroid ultrasound and orbital computed tomography.

The chain employs TRBV18 and TRBJ2-7, with D possibly TRBD1 on 6 matching bases. Sequencing used blood. This TCR was recovered from a woman between 25 and 40 years old with Graves' hyperthyroidism that later progressed to Graves' ophthalmopathy. The DNA for the CDR3 is TGTGCCAGCTCCCCACGGGTTCAGGGGTTCCACGAGCAGTACTTC. Amino acid sequence: CASSPRVQGFHEQYF.